This entry features one TCR beta chain sequence. This entry is derived from a study of Ad26.COV2.S vaccination and SARS-CoV-2 variants. Treatment defined: 15 to 20 received Ad26.COV2.S at low or high dose, single or two shots; about 5 received placebo; per-sample allocation not given. All samples were drawn on day 63, counting from the first vaccine or placebo injection. This CDR3 has 17 residues. TCRdb's copy holds only in-frame clones and misses some; the assay was immunoSEQ multiplex PCR. The sample lists approximately 350,000 clones; under 90% were seen once. Sequencing used peripheral blood, obtained in a trial of Ad26.COV2.S vaccine versus placebo. This receptor was obtained from a person between 18 and 65 years old who received the Ad26.COV2.S COVID-19 vaccine or a placebo. The chain is built from TRBV21-1 and TRBJ2-2; TRBD1, as called in the table, went unchecked against the DNA. TRBV21-1 is a pseudogene. DNA of the CDR3: TGTGCCAGCAGCAAAGTTAGGGGGACAGCGAACACCGGGGAGCTGTTTTTT. Residues: CASSKVRGTANTGELFF.